The T cell receptor beta chain under discussion was sequenced for a study of CD8 T cells in Susac syndrome. The study's findings and limits: Acknowledgment was made by the study that its TCR sequencing and HLA analysis involved a relatively small number of individuals.

CD8+ and CD4+ blood T cells underwent TCR beta sequencing. Remarks on this clonotype: Its antigen is as yet unknown.

Reverse transcription of roughly 0.45 to 1 ug RNA was performed with random hexamers. TCRdb reprocessed the immunoSEQ multiplex PCR reads with MiXCR, giving one entry per CDR3 protein. The data hold around 150,000 distinct CDR3 sequences, with just under 95% observed a single time. CDR1 is SGHRS and CDR2 is YFSETQ in the germline V gene. The V and J ends lost 4 bases and 8 bases, in that order; junction bases with no gene match: 11. The CDR3 runs to 14 residues. The TCR comes from a human donor in good health. V and J are TRBV5-1 and TRBJ1-2; 7 bases fit TRBD1. The sample was CD4+ T cells from PBMCs. This CDR3 is CASSLGQLLSGYTF. The CDR3 DNA reads TGCGCCAGCAGCCTGGGACAGCTCCTGAGCGGCTACACCTTC.